The 26 T cell receptor beta chains presented below share a single source sample, sequenced in a study of blood T cell repertoires in COVID-19. Clones were sequenced by immunoSEQ multiplex PCR, and TCRdb holds only the in-frame ones, with some missing. The table includes approximately 500,000 clones, around 89% detected once. Material: PBMCs or T cells enriched from blood (not recorded which). These receptors all come from a woman aged 35 to 49 who had recovered from COVID-19.

The chain combines TRBV12-3 or TRBV12-4 with TRBJ2-5; a weak D match, TRBD2 (5 bases). V lost 8 bases and J lost 1, with 11 bases in between. There are 13 residues in the CDR3. CDR3 loop: CASGLGLQETQYF. CDR3 sequence (DNA): TGTGCCAGCGGCTTAGGACTCCAAGAGACCCAGTACTTC.

CDR3 DNA: TGCAGTGCTATGGCCAGCTACGAGCAGTACTTC. Residues: CSAMASYEQYF. The chain uses TRBV20-1 and TRBJ2-7, with unresolved D. Looked up from germline, CDR1 is DFQATT and CDR2 is SNEGSKA (reference sequence). CDR3 length equals 11 residues. V gave up 4 bases and J gave up 3 bases, with 7 bases separating them.

CDR3 bases: TGTGCCAGCAGTTACAGACTAGCGGGGAGCTACGAGCAGTACTTC. Translation: CASSYRLAGSYEQYF. The V and J genes are TRBV6-2 or TRBV6-3 and TRBJ2-7, with 11 bases fitting TRBD2. The germline CDR1 and CDR2 sequences are MNHEY and SVGEGT. V dropped 2 bases and J dropped 3; count of bases not matched to a gene: 3. CDR3 length: 15 residues.

This chain links TRBV4-3 with TRBJ2-7; the match to TRBD1 covers 7 bases. The CDR3 extends over 15 amino acids. In germline, CDR1 is LGHNA, CDR2 YSLEER. V lost 4 bases to trimming and J lost 2 bases; unmatched junction nucleotides: 8. The CDR3 nucleotides are TGCGCCAGCAGCCCCCAATACAGGGGACCCTACGAGCAGTACTTC. Translated: CASSPQYRGPYEQYF.

The sample holds a few counts of this clone. The V and J genes are TRBV5-1 and TRBJ1-2; TRBD1 matches at 10 bases. After removal of 2 bases from V and 7 bases from J, the junction contained 8 bases not matched to a gene. The CDR3 sequence is 15 residues long. Germline V gene sequence: CDR1 SGHRS, CDR2 YFSETQ. CDR3 residues: CASSFETGGGGGYTF. Here the CDR3 DNA reads TGCGCCAGCAGCTTCGAGACAGGGGGCGGCGGTGGCTACACCTTC.

The V and J genes are TRBV27 and TRBJ2-7; 8 nucleotides match TRBD2. The CDR3 loop spans 13 amino acids. Per germline, CDR1 MNHEY and CDR2 SMNVEV (reference sequence). With 6 bases clipped from V and 0 bases from J, the junction kept 1 base outside the gene matches. This CDR3 reads CASRLAGSYEQYF. The CDR3 DNA sequence: TGTGCCAGCAGGCTAGCGGGCTCCTACGAGCAGTACTTC.

The J gene is TRBJ1-5, the V gene TRBV6-1; 8 nucleotides align to TRBD1. The V and J ends lost 3 bases and 1 base, in that order; junction bases with no gene match: 5. The CDR3 is 16 residues long. Germline lookup yields CDR1 MNHNS and CDR2 SASEGT. The CDR3 here is CASSDPGQGSNQPQHF. CDR3 bases: TGTGCCAGCAGTGACCCAGGACAGGGAAGCAATCAGCCCCAGCATTTT.

The chain has TRBV6-2 or TRBV6-3 and TRBJ1-5; D remains ambiguous. The germline CDR1 and CDR2 sequences are MNHEY and SVGEGT. Trimming shortened V by 0 bases and J by 5 bases, and 8 bases separated the two germline ends. This CDR3 has 14 amino acids. CDR3 in amino acids: CASSYSEGDQPQHF. DNA of the CDR3: TGTGCCAGCAGTTACTCTGAGGGTGATCAGCCCCAGCATTTT.

The chain has TRBV6-5 and TRBJ2-7, with 7 nucleotides matching TRBD2. Germline lookup yields CDR1 MNHEY and CDR2 SVGAGI. V shed 6 bases and J 2 bases; nucleotides not matched to a gene: 10. The CDR3 loop spans 15 amino acids. The CDR3 sequence is CASRQSTSAAYEQYF. DNA for the CDR3: TGTGCCAGCAGACAATCCACTAGCGCAGCCTACGAGCAGTACTTC.

This rearrangement joins TRBV18 to TRBJ2-4, with TRBD2 as a possible D gene (5 bases). This CDR3 comprises 12 residues. V lost 6 bases and J 9 bases, leaving 12 bases between the germline ends. CDR1 is KGHSH and CDR2 is LQKENI in the germline V gene. CDR3 nucleotides: TGTGCCAGCTCTCCAGATCGGGGCATTCAGTACTTC. This codes for CASSPDRGIQYF.

The chain carries TRBV5-8 and TRBJ1-1, with D unresolved. In germline, CDR1 is SGHTS, CDR2 YDEGEE. This CDR3 has 13 amino acids. Trimming shortened V by 0 bases and J by 4 bases, and 7 bases separated the two germline ends. The CDR3: CASSLDEGTEAFF. The CDR3 DNA sequence: TGTGCCAGCAGCTTGGACGAGGGCACTGAAGCTTTCTTT.

The rearrangement joins TRBV5-5 to TRBJ1-5; 8 bases fit TRBD1. The V gene end was trimmed by 3 bases and the J gene end by 0 bases; junction bases not matched to a gene: 8. CDR3 length: 17 residues. Germline V gene data show CDR1 as SGHKS and CDR2 as YYEKEE (reference sequence). CDR3 coding DNA: TGTGCCAGCAGCTGGACCGGGACAGGACTTAGCAATCAGCCCCAGCATTTT. The encoded protein is CASSWTGTGLSNQPQHF.

The chain combines TRBV27 with TRBJ2-7; 8 nucleotides line up with TRBD1. CDR1 is MNHEY, CDR2 SMNVEV, per germline (reference sequence). The CDR3 loop spans 17 amino acids. V dropped 7 bases and J dropped 2; count of bases not matched to a gene: 16. The DNA of the CDR3 is TGTGCCAGCAACGGACAGGGAAAACTCGGACCCCCCTACGAGCAGTACTTC. Protein: CASNGQGKLGPPYEQYF.

V and J are TRBV5-1 and TRBJ2-1; 11 positions match TRBD2. Germline V gives CDR1 SGHRS, CDR2 YFSETQ. CDR3 length: 14 residues. V lost 2 bases, J lost 10 bases, and 5 bases stayed unmatched. CDR3 loop: CASSLTSGSGEQFF. CDR3 sequence (DNA): TGCGCCAGCAGCTTAACTAGCGGGAGTGGAGAGCAGTTCTTC.

The chain is built from TRBV11-2 and TRBJ2-2; D is unresolved. The ends were cut back, 5 bases at V and 3 bases at J, with 10 bases in the middle. CDR3 length equals 14 residues. Germline V gives CDR1 SGHAT, CDR2 FQNNGV. CDR3 bases: TGTGCCAGCAGCCAAAGGAGTCACACCGGGGAGCTGTTTTTT. Translating it yields CASSQRSHTGELFF.

The CDR3 is CASTPLAQETQYF. CDR3 bases: TGTGCCAGCACTCCTCTGGCCCAAGAGACCCAGTACTTC. V and J are TRBV6-5 and TRBJ2-5; D not certain. The CDR3 runs to 13 residues. Trimming left V 7 bases short and J 1 base short, with 10 bases between. The V gene's germline CDR1 is MNHEY and CDR2 SVGAGI.

This clone appeared once. The rearrangement uses TRBV19 and TRBJ2-3; 7 bases are shared with TRBD2. Germline values: CDR1 LNHDA, CDR2 SQIVND (reference sequence). The CDR3 length is 14 residues. The V segment lost 7 bases and the J segment 1 base; nucleotides outside the gene matches: 5. The CDR3 DNA reads as TGTGCCAGTACGCGGGGGTCTGGCACAGATACGCAGTATTTT. It is translated as CASTRGSGTDTQYF. Full variable domain (missing parts from reference TRBV19 and TRBJ2-3): DGGITQSPKYLFRKEGQNVTLSCEQNLNHDAMYWYRQDPGQGLRLIYYSQIVNDFQKGDIAEGYSVSREKKESFPLTVTSAQKNPTAFYLCASTRGSGTDTQYFGPGTRLTVL.

The CDR3 sequence is CATSDYRMNYGYTF. In DNA, the CDR3 is TGTGCCACCAGTGATTACAGGATGAACTATGGCTACACCTTC. The chain recombines TRBV24-1 with TRBJ1-2, with D possibly being TRBD1 (5 bases). The V gene's germline CDR1 is KGHDR and CDR2 SFDVKD. This CDR3 contains 14 residues. V lost 2 bases and J 2 bases, leaving 8 bases between the germline ends.

The rearrangement links TRBV7-9 to TRBJ2-1; 9 bases agree with TRBD2. The germline V gene encodes CDR1 SEHNR and CDR2 FQNEAQ (reference sequence). The CDR3 has 14 residues. V shed 5 bases and J 3 bases; nucleotides not matched to a gene: 2. This chain's CDR3 is CASSASGIYNEQFF. The CDR3 DNA follows: TGTGCCAGCAGCGCTAGCGGGATCTACAATGAGCAGTTCTTC.

This sequence joins TRBV11-3 and TRBJ2-2; 7 nucleotides line up with TRBD2. V trimming: 5 bases; J trimming: 0 bases; junction bases outside the gene matches: 6. Per the germline V gene, CDR1 is SGHNT and CDR2 is YENEEA. This CDR3 contains 16 residues. The CDR3 DNA reads TGTGCCAGCAGCCGCCCTACTAGCGCGAACACCGGGGAGCTGTTTTTT. Translated, it gives CASSRPTSANTGELFF. The full variable domain, completed using reference TRBV11-3 and TRBJ2-2, is EAGVVQSPRYKIIEKKQPVAFWCNPISGHNTLYWYLQNLGQGPELLIRYENEEAVDDSQLPKDRFSAERLKGVDSTLKIQPAELGDSAVYLCASSRPTSANTGELFFGEGSRLTVL.

CDR3 loop: CASSPSGETQYF. DNA of the CDR3: TGTGCCAGCAGCCCCAGTGGCGAGACCCAGTACTTC. The gene calls are TRBV9 and TRBJ2-5, with D unclear. The CDR3 is 12 amino acids. From germline, CDR1 is SGDLS and CDR2 YYNGEE. Trimming took off 4 bases at V and 5 bases at J, with 9 bases between the two ends.

V and J are TRBV21-1 and TRBJ2-3; the D call TRBD2 from the table was never checked on the DNA. TRBV21-1 is a pseudogene segment. The CDR3 runs 18 residues. DNA of the CDR3: TGTGCCAGCTCAACCCGGACTATAGCGGGAGGGAGCACAGATACGCAGTATTTT. It encodes CASSTRTIAGGSTDTQYF.

The genes are TRBV7-2 and TRBJ2-1, with 7 nucleotides matching TRBD2. The junction had 4 bases not matched to a gene; V was cut back by 4 bases and J by 4 bases. CDR1 and CDR2 (germline): SGHTA, FQGNSA. This CDR3 has 14 residues. CDR3 residues: CASSWLADYNEQFF. The CDR3 bases are TGTGCCAGCAGCTGGCTAGCGGATTACAATGAGCAGTTCTTC.

The chain has TRBV5-3 and TRBJ2-5, with TRBD2 as a possible D gene (6 bases). TRBV5-3 counts as an open reading frame of uncertain function. V was clipped by 2 bases and J by 1 base, with 12 bases between them. This CDR3 has 15 residues. The CDR3 DNA reads as TGTGCCAGAAGCTTAGAGCTGGGACTCCAAGAGACCCAGTACTTC. The encoded protein is CARSLELGLQETQYF.

This clone appeared a single time. CDR3 sequence (DNA): TGTGCCAGCAGTTTACAGTCCGCCGAGAACACTGAAGCTTTCTTT. Protein sequence: CASSLQSAENTEAFF. The chain has TRBV27 and TRBJ1-1; D call uncertain. The CDR3 extends over 15 amino acids. Deletions cut 2 bases from V and 1 base from J, with 11 bases between. Germline-derived CDR1 and CDR2 are MNHEY and SMNVEV (reference sequence).

The V call is TRBV24-1, the J call TRBJ2-1; 8 bases are a match to TRBD1. The germline gives CDR1 KGHDR, CDR2 SFDVKD. The CDR3 sequence is 15 residues long. V dropped 4 bases and J dropped 5; count of bases not matched to a gene: 6. DNA for the CDR3: TGTGCCACCAGTGACCCTCGGACAGGGAACAATGAGCAGTTCTTC. The encoded protein is CATSDPRTGNNEQFF.